This paragraph reports one T cell receptor beta chain. This record comes from a study of blood T cell repertoires in COVID-19. Overall study: The origin of the acute and convalescent COVID-19 samples was the United States, Italy and Spain. From T cells, B-cell-depleted T cells, or PBMCs came the material, which was cDNA or gDNA.

Per the authors' pipeline: Amplification from reference gene primers served as the basis for estimated nucleated cell counts. The table came from immunoSEQ multiplex PCR; TCRdb's copy has only in-frame clones and leaves some out. The V and J calls and clone size are taken from that table; D and trimming were inferred from the DNA. The sample has around 63,000 clones; around 80% are singletons. Germline assignment: CDR1 SGHDT and CDR2 YYEEEE. The CDR3 covers 13 residues. V shed 0 bases and J shed 0 bases, with 4 bases lying between them. The J gene is TRBJ2-7, the V gene TRBV5-6; no clear D gene. Sequenced input: peripheral blood. The sequence was collected from a human donor in a cohort sampled during active COVID-19. The CDR3 loop is CASSLGSSYEQYF. The CDR3 bases are TGTGCCAGCAGCTTGGGGAGCTCCTACGAGCAGTACTTC. The whole variable domain, filled in from reference TRBV5-6 and TRBJ2-7, reads DAGVTQSPTHLIKTRGQQVTLRCSPKSGHDTVSWYQQALGQGPQFIFQYYEEEERQRGNFPDRFSGHQFPNYSSELNVNALLLGDSALYLCASSLGSSYEQYFGPGTRLTVT.